This entry describes one T cell receptor (beta chain). Its target is unknown. The method was immunoSEQ multiplex PCR; TCRdb's version includes in-frame clones alone and lacks a portion of them. The profile shows fewer than 85,000 clones, 70% to 85% of them singletons. The data were obtained in a study of OX40 agonist ivuxolimab in advanced cancers. Regarding the study as a whole: Among T cells, CD8+ cells averaged more expanded clones than CD4+ cells.

People who had autoimmune disease history or systemic immunosuppression were excluded. Peripheral blood came from all dose cohorts at three timepoints. Germline values: CDR1 SGHAT, CDR2 FQNNGV. The CDR3 loop spans 14 amino acids. Trimming removed 1 base at V and 2 bases at J, with 5 bases between. The chain recombines TRBV11-2 with TRBJ1-4; no clear D gene. The source material was CD4+ or CD8+ T cells sorted from blood, sampled in a trial of the OX40 agonist ivuxolimab. The origin of this receptor is an adult with an advanced solid tumor such as melanoma, head and neck, liver or kidney cancer. In DNA form, the CDR3 reads TGTGCCAGCAGCTTAGGTGGGACTAATGAAAAACTGTTTTTT. Amino acids: CASSLGGTNEKLFF. The variable domain in full, with the rest retrieved from reference TRBV11-2 and TRBJ1-4, is EAGVAQSPRYKIIEKRQSVAFWCNPISGHATLYWYQQILGQGPKLLIQFQNNGVVDDSQLPKDRFSAERLKGVDSTLKIQPAKLEDSAVYLCASSLGGTNEKLFFGSGTQLSVL.